This TCR beta chain was sequenced in a study of early T cells in non-severe SARS-CoV-2 infection. The overall study: The input, bulk RNA from unsorted whole blood, was sequenced, and chains were unpaired.

This clonotype came up a few times. Germline CDR1 and CDR2: MNHEY and SMNVEV (reference sequence). The CDR3 runs to 13 residues. Trimming took 8 bases from V and 7 from J; bases not matched to a gene: 6. Unique molecular identifiers were affixed to single, distinct cDNA molecules. TCRdb re-called the 5' RACE reads with MiXCR, one entry per CDR3 protein. The table includes 25,000 to 35,000 distinct CDR3 sequences, less than 6.5% detected once. The TCR comes from an adult who was a healthcare worker with PCR-confirmed SARS-CoV-2 infection or an uninfected control (not recorded which). This chain joins TRBV27 and TRBJ2-2; 8 bases are a match to TRBD2. The sequenced sample consisted of whole blood. The DNA of the CDR3 is TGTGCCAGCCGCGGGGGGCCGGTCGGGGAGCTGTTTTTT. It is translated as CASRGGPVGELFF.